The entry that follows covers one T cell receptor (beta chain) sequence. Since a much larger clone is just one base distant, this may be a read error. This sample was taken from a study of blood T cells in healthy people across ages. Then a second PCR, running about 6 to 12 cycles, was carried out with a sample-barcoded 5' primer and a J-beta primer mix. TCRdb processed the 5' RACE reads anew with MiXCR; each CDR3 protein has one entry. Of approximately 790,000 distinct CDR3 sequences listed, 60% to 80% are singletons. The receptor was isolated from a man aged 25-45 years in good health. The sample was blood.

The CDR3 bases are TGTGCCAGCAGCTCTACAGTAAGCGCAGATACGCAGTATTTT. Translation: CASSSTVSADTQYF. J is TRBJ2-3 and V is TRBV9; D remains unclear. Germline V gene sequence: CDR1 SGDLS, CDR2 YYNGEE. Between the trimmed V and J ends, which lost 4 bases and 4 bases, there was a span of 13 bases. The CDR3 loop spans 14 amino acids.